Each of the 6 T cell receptor beta chains below was sequenced from the same sample in a study of cytomegalovirus exposure and HLA in healthy donors. Libraries were prepared by immunoSEQ multiplex PCR; TCRdb keeps only in-frame clonotypes and omits some of them. The data contain roughly 190,000 clones, roughly 83% of them singletons. The sample comprised PBMCs. The receptor source for this set is a woman between 18 and 29 years old in good health and CMV-seronegative.

A single count supports this clone. The V call is TRBV27, the J call TRBJ1-5; TRBD1 is a possible D gene (6 bases). Looked up from germline, CDR1 is MNHEY and CDR2 is SMNVEV (reference sequence). V gave up 2 bases and J gave up 0 bases, with 20 bases separating them. The CDR3 is 19 residues long. The CDR3 protein is CASSLKGRMGHYSNQPQHF. Here the CDR3 DNA reads TGTGCCAGCAGTTTAAAGGGGAGAATGGGACACTATAGCAATCAGCCCCAGCATTTT.

The chain uses TRBV9 and TRBJ2-3; 11 nucleotides align to TRBD2. Per germline, CDR1 SGDLS and CDR2 YYNGEE. The CDR3 loop spans 16 amino acids. J was trimmed by 2 bases and V by 4 bases; bases with no gene match: 6. CDR3 sequence: CASSPRLAGSTDTQYF. The CDR3 bases are TGTGCCAGCAGCCCCCGACTAGCGGGGTCCACAGATACGCAGTATTTT.

This chain uses TRBV5-1 with TRBJ2-7; D perhaps matches TRBD1 (6 bases). The CDR3 is made up of 15 amino acids. V was clipped by 0 bases and J by 1 base, with 11 bases between them. CDR1 and CDR2 from the germline V gene are SGHRS and YFSETQ. In DNA, the CDR3 is TGCGCCAGCAGCTTGGGGCCAGGGGAGTCCTACGAGCAGTACTTC. Its translation: CASSLGPGESYEQYF.

This sequence joins TRBV29-1 and TRBJ1-5, with TRBD1 identical over 8 bases. The CDR3 loop spans 13 amino acids. V shed 5 bases and J 7 bases; nucleotides not matched to a gene: 7. Germline values: CDR1 SQVTM, CDR2 ANQGSEA. The CDR3 DNA reads TGCAGCGTTACGGGACAGGCCGGACAGCCCCAGCATTTT. This translates into CSVTGQAGQPQHF.

The rearrangement links TRBV2 to TRBJ2-6, with unresolved D. The CDR3 sequence is 15 residues long. Germline CDR1 SNHLY, CDR2 FYNNEI. The V and J ends lost 6 bases and 2 bases respectively, with 11 bases between them. In DNA, the CDR3 is TGTGCCAGCAGAAACGCGGTCCCTGGGGCCAACGTCCTGACTTTC. Its translation: CASRNAVPGANVLTF.

This clone was recorded a few times. The V gene is TRBV5-6, the J gene TRBJ2-5; D not resolved. CDR3 size: 13 residues. Per the germline V gene, CDR1 is SGHDT and CDR2 is YYEEEE. Trimming cost V 2 bases and J 6 bases, with 11 bases left between them. In DNA, the CDR3 is TGTGCCAGCAGCTTTGCGGAGATTAAGACCCAGTACTTC. Translated: CASSFAEIKTQYF. Variable domain in full (rest from reference TRBV5-6 and TRBJ2-5): DAGVTQSPTHLIKTRGQQVTLRCSPKSGHDTVSWYQQALGQGPQFIFQYYEEEERQRGNFPDRFSGHQFPNYSSELNVNALLLGDSALYLCASSFAEIKTQYFGPGTRLLVL.